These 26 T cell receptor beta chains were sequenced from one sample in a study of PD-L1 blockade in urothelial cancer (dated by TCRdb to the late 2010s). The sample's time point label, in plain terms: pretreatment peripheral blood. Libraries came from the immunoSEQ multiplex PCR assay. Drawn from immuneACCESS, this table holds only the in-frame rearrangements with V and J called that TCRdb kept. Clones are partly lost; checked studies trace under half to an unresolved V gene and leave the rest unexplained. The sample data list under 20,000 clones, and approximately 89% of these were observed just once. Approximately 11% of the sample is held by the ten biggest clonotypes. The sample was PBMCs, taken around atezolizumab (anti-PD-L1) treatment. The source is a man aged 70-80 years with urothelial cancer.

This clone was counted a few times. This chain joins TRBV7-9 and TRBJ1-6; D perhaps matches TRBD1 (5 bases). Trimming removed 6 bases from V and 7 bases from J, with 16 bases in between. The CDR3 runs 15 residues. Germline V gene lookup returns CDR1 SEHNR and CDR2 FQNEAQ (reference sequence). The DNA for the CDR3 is TGTGCCAGCAGAGTTTATGGGGCAGGCAATTCACCCCTCCACTTT. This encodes CASRVYGAGNSPLHF.

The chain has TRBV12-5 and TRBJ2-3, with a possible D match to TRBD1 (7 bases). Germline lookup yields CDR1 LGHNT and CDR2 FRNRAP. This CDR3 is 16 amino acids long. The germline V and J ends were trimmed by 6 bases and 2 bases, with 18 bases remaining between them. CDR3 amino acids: CASGTGAGGITDTQYF. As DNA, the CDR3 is TGTGCTAGTGGCACCGGGGCAGGGGGGATCACAGATACGCAGTATTTT.

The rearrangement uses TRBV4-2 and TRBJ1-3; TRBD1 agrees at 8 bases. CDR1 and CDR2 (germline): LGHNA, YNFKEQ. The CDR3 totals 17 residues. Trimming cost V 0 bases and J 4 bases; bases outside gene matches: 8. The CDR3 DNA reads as TGTGCCAGCAGCCAAGAATCGACAGGGGAATTGGGAAACACCATATATTTT. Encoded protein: CASSQESTGELGNTIYF.

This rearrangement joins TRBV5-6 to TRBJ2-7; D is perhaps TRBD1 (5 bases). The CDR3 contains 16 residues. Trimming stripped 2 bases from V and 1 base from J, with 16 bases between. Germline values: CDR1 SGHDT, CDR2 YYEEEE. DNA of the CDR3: TGTGCCAGCAGCTTCTATGTTGGGGCCGGGTCCTACGAGCAGTACTTC. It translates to CASSFYVGAGSYEQYF.

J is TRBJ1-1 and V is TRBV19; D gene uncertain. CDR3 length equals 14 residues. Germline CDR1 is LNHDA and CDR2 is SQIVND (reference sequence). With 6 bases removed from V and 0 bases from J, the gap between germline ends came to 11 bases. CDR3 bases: TGTGCCAGTAGGAACTTAGCCATGAACACTGAAGCTTTCTTT. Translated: CASRNLAMNTEAFF.

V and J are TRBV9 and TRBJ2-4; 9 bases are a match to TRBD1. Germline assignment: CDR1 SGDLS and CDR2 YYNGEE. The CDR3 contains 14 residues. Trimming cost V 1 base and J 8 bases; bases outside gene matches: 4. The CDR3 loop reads CASSVTGGRDIQYF. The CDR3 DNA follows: TGTGCCAGCAGCGTAACAGGGGGCAGGGACATTCAGTACTTC.

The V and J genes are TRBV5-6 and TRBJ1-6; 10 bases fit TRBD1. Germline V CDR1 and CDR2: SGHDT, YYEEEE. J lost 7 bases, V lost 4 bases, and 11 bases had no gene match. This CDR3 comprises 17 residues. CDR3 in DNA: TGTGCCAGCAGCCCGACAGGGGGCAGACGGATGAATTCACCCCTCCACTTT. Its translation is CASSPTGGRRMNSPLHF.

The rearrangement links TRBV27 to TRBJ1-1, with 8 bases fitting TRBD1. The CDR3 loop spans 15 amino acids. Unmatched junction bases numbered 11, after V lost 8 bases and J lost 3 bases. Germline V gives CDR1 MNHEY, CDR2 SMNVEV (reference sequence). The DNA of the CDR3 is TGTGCCAGCGGAAGACAGGGGATGGAGGACACTGAAGCTTTCTTT. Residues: CASGRQGMEDTEAFF.

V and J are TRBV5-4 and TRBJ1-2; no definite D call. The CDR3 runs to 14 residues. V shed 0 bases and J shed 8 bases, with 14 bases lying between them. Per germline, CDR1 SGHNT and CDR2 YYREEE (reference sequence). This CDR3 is CASSLEANSGGYTF. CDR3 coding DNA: TGTGCCAGCAGCTTGGAGGCGAATTCCGGGGGCTACACCTTC.

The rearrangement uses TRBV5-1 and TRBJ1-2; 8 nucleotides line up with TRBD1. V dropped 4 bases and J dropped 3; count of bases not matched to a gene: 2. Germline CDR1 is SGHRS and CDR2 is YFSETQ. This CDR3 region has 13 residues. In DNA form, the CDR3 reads TGCGCCAGCAGCGTGACAGGGGACTATGGCTACACCTTC. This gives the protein CASSVTGDYGYTF. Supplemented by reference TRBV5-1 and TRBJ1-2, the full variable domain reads KAGVTQTPRYLIKTRGQQVTLSCSPISGHRSVSWYQQTPGQGLQFLFEYFSETQRNKGNFPGRFSGRQFSNSRSEMNVSTLELGDSALYLCASSVTGDYGYTFGSGTRLTVV.

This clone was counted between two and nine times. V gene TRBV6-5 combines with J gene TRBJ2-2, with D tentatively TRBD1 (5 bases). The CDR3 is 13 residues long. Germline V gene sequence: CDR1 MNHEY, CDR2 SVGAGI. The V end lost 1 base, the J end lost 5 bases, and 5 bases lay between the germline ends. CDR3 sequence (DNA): TGTGCCAGCAGTTACTGGACAACCGGGGAGCTGTTTTTT. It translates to CASSYWTTGELFF.

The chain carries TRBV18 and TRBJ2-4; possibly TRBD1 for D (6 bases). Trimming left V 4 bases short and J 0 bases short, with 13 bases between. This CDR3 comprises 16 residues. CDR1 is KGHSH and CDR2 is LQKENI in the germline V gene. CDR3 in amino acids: CASSQAGVLAKNIQYF. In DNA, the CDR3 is TGTGCCAGCTCACAGGCAGGGGTCCTAGCCAAAAACATTCAGTACTTC.

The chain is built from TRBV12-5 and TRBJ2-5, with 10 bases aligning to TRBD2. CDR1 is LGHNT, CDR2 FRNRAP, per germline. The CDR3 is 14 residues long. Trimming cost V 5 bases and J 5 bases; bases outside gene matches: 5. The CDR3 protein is CASGEAGGLETQYF. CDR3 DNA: TGTGCTAGTGGTGAAGCGGGGGGGCTGGAGACCCAGTACTTC.

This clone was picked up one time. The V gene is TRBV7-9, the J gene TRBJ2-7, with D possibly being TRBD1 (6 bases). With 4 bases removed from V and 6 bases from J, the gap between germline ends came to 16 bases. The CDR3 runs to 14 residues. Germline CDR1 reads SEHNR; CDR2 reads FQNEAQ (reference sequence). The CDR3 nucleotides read TGTGCCAGCAGCTACAGGGATCCCGCTCGCGAGCAGTACTTC. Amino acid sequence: CASSYRDPAREQYF.

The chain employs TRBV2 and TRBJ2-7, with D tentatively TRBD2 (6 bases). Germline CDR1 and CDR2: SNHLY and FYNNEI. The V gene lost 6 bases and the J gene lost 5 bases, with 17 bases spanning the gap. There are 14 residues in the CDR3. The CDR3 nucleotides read TGTGCCAGCAGAGGGGAGGTTGAGACGGACGAGCAGTACTTC. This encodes CASRGEVETDEQYF.

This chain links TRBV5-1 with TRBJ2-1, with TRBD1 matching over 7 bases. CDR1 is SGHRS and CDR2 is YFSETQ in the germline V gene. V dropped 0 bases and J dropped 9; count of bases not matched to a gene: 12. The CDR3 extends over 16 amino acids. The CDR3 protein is CASSLGLFQGEGEQFF. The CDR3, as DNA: TGCGCCAGCAGCTTGGGGCTATTCCAGGGGGAAGGTGAGCAGTTCTTC. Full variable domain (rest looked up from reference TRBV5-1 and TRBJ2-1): KAGVTQTPRYLIKTRGQQVTLSCSPISGHRSVSWYQQTPGQGLQFLFEYFSETQRNKGNFPGRFSGRQFSNSRSEMNVSTLELGDSALYLCASSLGLFQGEGEQFFGPGTRLTVL.

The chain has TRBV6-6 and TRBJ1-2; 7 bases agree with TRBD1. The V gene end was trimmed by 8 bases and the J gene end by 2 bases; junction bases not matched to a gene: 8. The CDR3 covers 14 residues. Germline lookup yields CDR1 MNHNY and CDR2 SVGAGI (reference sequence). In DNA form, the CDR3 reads TGTGCCAGCGAATCCCCAGGGGGAAACTATGGCTACACCTTC. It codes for CASESPGGNYGYTF.

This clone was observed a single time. The CDR3: CASSYRRGQSYNEQFF. In nucleotides, the CDR3 is TGTGCCAGCAGTTACCGCAGGGGGCAATCCTACAATGAGCAGTTCTTC. V is TRBV6-6 and J is TRBJ2-1; 8 bases line up with TRBD1. Germline V gene data show CDR1 as MNHNY and CDR2 as SVGAGI (reference sequence). The CDR3 contains 16 residues. V was clipped by 2 bases and J by 1 base; unmatched bases: 4.

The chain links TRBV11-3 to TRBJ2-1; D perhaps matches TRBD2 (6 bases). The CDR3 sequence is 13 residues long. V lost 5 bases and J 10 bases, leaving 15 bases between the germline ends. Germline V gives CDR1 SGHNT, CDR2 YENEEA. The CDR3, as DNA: TGTGCCAGCAGCCGGGACTCCTCCCTCGAGCAGTTCTTC. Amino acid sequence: CASSRDSSLEQFF.

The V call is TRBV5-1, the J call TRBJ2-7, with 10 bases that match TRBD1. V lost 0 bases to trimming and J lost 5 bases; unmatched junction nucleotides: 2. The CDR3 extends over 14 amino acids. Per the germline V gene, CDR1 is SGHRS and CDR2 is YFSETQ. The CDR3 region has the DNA TGCGCCAGCAGCTTGGGGGACAGGGGTAACGAGCAGTACTTC. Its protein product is CASSLGDRGNEQYF.

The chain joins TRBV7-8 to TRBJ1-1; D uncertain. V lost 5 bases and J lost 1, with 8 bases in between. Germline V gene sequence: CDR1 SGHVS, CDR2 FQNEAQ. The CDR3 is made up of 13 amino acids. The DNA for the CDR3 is TGTGCCAGCAGCCCCAAGCCGAACACTGAAGCTTTCTTT. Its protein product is CASSPKPNTEAFF.

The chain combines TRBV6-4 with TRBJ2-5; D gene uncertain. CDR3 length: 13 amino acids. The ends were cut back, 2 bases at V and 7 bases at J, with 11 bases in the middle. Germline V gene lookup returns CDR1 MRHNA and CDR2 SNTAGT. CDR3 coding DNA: TGTGCCAGCAGTGACGAATTCTCGGGGACCCAGTACTTC. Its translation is CASSDEFSGTQYF.

DNA for the CDR3: TGTGCCAGCAGCTTGGGCGGGAAAGTAGGCACCGGGGAGCTGTTTTTT. This encodes CASSLGGKVGTGELFF. The chain has TRBV7-9 and TRBJ2-2, with D perhaps matching TRBD2 (6 bases). Germline CDR1 and CDR2: SEHNR and FQNEAQ (reference sequence). Trimming cost V 3 bases and J 4 bases, with 15 bases left between them. CDR3 length: 16 residues.

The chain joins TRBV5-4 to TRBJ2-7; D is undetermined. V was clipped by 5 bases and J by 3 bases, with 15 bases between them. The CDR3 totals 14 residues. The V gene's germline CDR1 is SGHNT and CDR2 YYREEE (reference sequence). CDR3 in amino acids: CASRNSGSGYEQYF. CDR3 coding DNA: TGTGCCAGCAGAAACAGTGGTTCTGGCTACGAGCAGTACTTC.

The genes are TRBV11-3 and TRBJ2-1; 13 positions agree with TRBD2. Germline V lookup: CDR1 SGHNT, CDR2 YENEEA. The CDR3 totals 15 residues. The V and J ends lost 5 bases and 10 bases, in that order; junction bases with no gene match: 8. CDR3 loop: CASSVGLAGVQEQFF. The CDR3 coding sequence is TGTGCCAGCAGCGTCGGACTAGCGGGGGTCCAGGAGCAGTTCTTC.

The CDR3 reads CASSSQGASDGEQYF. The CDR3 region has the DNA TGTGCCAGCTCGTCCCAGGGGGCCTCGGATGGAGAGCAGTACTTC. The chain joins TRBV18 to TRBJ2-7, with 8 positions matching TRBD1. This CDR3 region has 15 residues. Germline values: CDR1 KGHSH, CDR2 LQKENI. The ends lost 6 bases at V and 7 bases at J; junction bases unmatched: 14.